Following are 2 T cell receptor beta chains from one sample sequenced in a study of T cells after yellow fever vaccination. TCRdb re-called the 5' RACE reads through MiXCR, storing one row per CDR3 protein. Of about 49,000 distinct CDR3 sequences in the sample, roughly 7.3% were seen once. The source was CD8+ T cells sorted from PBMCs, collected more than 14 days after the first yellow fever vaccination. All receptors derive from a young man who received the YFV17D yellow fever vaccine.

This clonotype was detected many times. The V call is TRBV12-3 or TRBV12-4, the J call TRBJ2-5; 11 positions match TRBD2. This CDR3 contains 16 residues. J was trimmed by 1 base and V by 6 bases; bases with no gene match: 7. CDR3 loop: CASSSLAGAIQETQYF. CDR3 sequence (DNA): TGTGCCAGCAGCTCACTAGCGGGGGCTATCCAAGAGACCCAGTACTTC.

This clonotype was seen at least ten times. The rearrangement uses TRBV25-1 and TRBJ1-5, with TRBD1 as a possible D gene (6 bases). The CDR3 runs to 14 residues. Trimming removed 1 base from V and 5 bases from J, with 9 bases in between. Germline CDR1 reads MGHDK; CDR2 reads SYGVNS. The CDR3 is CASSESGADQPQHF. DNA for the CDR3: TGTGCCAGCAGTGAATCGGGGGCCGATCAGCCCCAGCATTTT.